In its sample, the clone carrying this TCR beta chain was seen a few times. The sample originates from a study of T cells after yellow fever vaccination. In TCRdb, the 5' RACE reads were re-called with MiXCR into one record per CDR3 protein. The sample carries a few hundred thousand distinct CDR3 sequences, roughly 8.7% recorded once. CDR3 length equals 14 residues. Germline V gene lookup returns CDR1 MNHEY and CDR2 SMNVEV (reference sequence). Between the trimmed V and J ends, which lost 7 bases and 10 bases, there was a span of 17 bases. The sequencing used CD4+ T cells sorted from PBMCs, collected 5 days after the yellow fever booster vaccination. The TCR comes from a man between 18 and 29 years old who received the YFV17D yellow fever vaccine. V usage is TRBV27 and J usage is TRBJ1-6; TRBD1 might be the D (6 bases). The CDR3 nucleotides read TGTGCCAGCATGCCACGGACAGCAGGGTCACCCCTCCACTTT. Protein sequence: CASMPRTAGSPLHF.